This TCR beta chain was observed in a study of blood T cell repertoires in COVID-19. In the study's own analysis: From reference gene primer amplification, estimates of nucleated cell counts were derived. Repertoires were generated with immunoSEQ multiplex PCR, while TCRdb's copy carries only in-frame clones and drops some. The V and J calls and clone size come from that table; D and trimming were worked out from the DNA. Here the sample spans roughly 220,000 clones, 86% being singletons. Trimming removed 6 bases from V and 1 base from J, with 9 bases in between. The germline V gene has CDR1 SNHLY and CDR2 FYNNEI. CDR3 size: 13 residues.

The clonotype originates from a man under 40 who had recovered from COVID-19. The J gene is TRBJ1-1, the V gene TRBV2; TRBD1 might be the D (5 bases). Sequencing input: peripheral blood. CDR3 bases: TGTGCCAGCAGGACCACAGGGAACACTGAAGCTTTCTTT. Translation gives CASRTTGNTEAFF. Combining the CDR3 with reference TRBV2 and TRBJ1-1 gives the whole variable domain EPEVTQTPSHQVTQMGQEVILRCVPISNHLYFYWYRQILGQKVEFLVSFYNNEISEKSEIFDDQFSVERPDGSNFTLKIRSTKLEDSAMYFCASRTTGNTEAFFGQGTRLTVV.